This TCR beta chain was sequenced during a study of beta chain features in type 1 diabetes. The study's findings and limits: Significant though moderate, a shortening of TCRB CDR3s appeared in all four CD4+ subsets of Type 1 diabetes patients.

Blood was drawn once from each donor into heparinised tubes. The draws averaged about 120 mL. From germline, CDR1 is SGHRS and CDR2 YFSETQ. Trimming cost V 4 bases and J 2 bases, with 13 bases left between them. This CDR3 spans 14 amino acids. The sample holds a few counts of this clone. Its antigen is not identified. Every isolated RNA sample was fully reverse transcribed, so sequencing captured expressed TCRB transcripts. Sequencing used immunoSEQ multiplex PCR; TCRdb keeps in-frame clones, though not all of them. The sample has 600,000 to 700,000 clones; 9.5% to 15% are singletons. V gene TRBV5-1 combines with J gene TRBJ2-7; D may be TRBD2 (6 bases). The specimen was naive CD4+ T cells from blood. This sequence originates from a young man with type 1 diabetes. The chain's CDR3 is CASSRGDRPYEQYF. The CDR3 region has the DNA TGCGCCAGCAGCCGCGGGGACCGACCCTACGAGCAGTACTTC. Together with reference TRBV5-1 and TRBJ2-7, the CDR3 gives the full variable domain: KAGVTQTPRYLIKTRGQQVTLSCSPISGHRSVSWYQQTPGQGLQFLFEYFSETQRNKGNFPGRFSGRQFSNSRSEMNVSTLELGDSALYLCASSRGDRPYEQYFGPGTRLTVT.